This TCR beta chain is from a study of early T cells in non-severe SARS-CoV-2 infection. TCRdb re-analysed the 5' RACE reads in MiXCR, keeping a single row per CDR3 protein. The sample has 70,000 or so distinct CDR3 sequences; roughly 13% are singletons. CDR1 is SGHRS and CDR2 is YFSETQ in the germline V gene. V lost 5 bases and J lost 1; bases outside the gene matches: 5. The CDR3 loop spans 15 amino acids. The source material was whole blood. The TCR originated in an adult who was a healthcare worker with PCR-confirmed SARS-CoV-2 infection or an uninfected control (not recorded which). The chain joins TRBV5-1 to TRBJ1-2, with TRBD1 matching over 10 bases. The CDR3 loop reads CASRAGTGVNYGYTF. The CDR3 nucleotides read TGCGCCAGCAGGGCCGGGACAGGGGTTAACTATGGCTACACCTTC.